This T cell receptor (beta chain) appears in the sequencing data of a study of CD8 T cells in ankylosing spondylitis. General study findings and limits: The study identified a TCR beta motif of 7 or 8 highly homologous variants that appeared characteristic of ankylosing spondylitis blood. Disease-linked clones had a CD8+ phenotype and relatively low frequency in peripheral blood.

This clonotype was recorded at least ten times. The antigen remains undetermined. TCRdb re-called the 5' RACE reads through MiXCR, storing one row per CDR3 protein. The repertoire consists of about 210,000 distinct CDR3 sequences, with about 7.3% occurring once and the leading ten covering around 14%. Input material: blood, either unsorted or a sorted T cell fraction (not recorded which). The TCR sequence derives from a male donor with ankylosing spondylitis.

This CDR3 reads CSAGGFSGHGLSGEQYF. Written as DNA, the CDR3 is TGCAGCGCTGGGGGCTTTTCAGGACATGGTCTTTCTGGGGAGCAGTACTTC. The V call is TRBV29-1, the J call TRBJ2-7; tentative D call: TRBD1 (6 bases). CDR1 is SQVTM, CDR2 ANQGSEA, per germline. This CDR3 contains 17 residues. Trimming shortened V by 7 bases and J by 7 bases, and 32 bases separated the two germline ends.